This T cell receptor beta chain was sequenced during a study (dated by TCRdb to 2021 to 2024). General study outcomes and caveats: According to the authors, more investigation is needed, including longitudinal sampling and evaluation of a control group.

This clone was observed a single time. Its antigen is still unknown. Per-base qualities were not stored, and no clone one base away is much larger. Survey-level sequencing on the immunoSEQ platform was used to profile the TCR beta chain repertoires. The authors' pipeline ran thus. Repertoire diversity was quantified as the inverse Simpson index, and CDR3 amino acid length spectratypes and V-J pairing frequencies were compared. TCR beta CDR3 sequences were matched against VDJdb to annotate clonotypes specific to SARS-CoV-2, CMV, influenza A and EBV. TCRdb limited this immuneACCESS table to in-frame rearrangements with V and J called. A share of clones is missing; checked studies link under half to unresolved V genes, and the rest is unexplained. D and trimming come from the DNA, and the V and J calls and clone size come from that table. Across this sample there are about 68,000 clones, with around 93% seen only once. Roughly 4.5% of the sample is in the top ten clones.

PBMCs were isolated from peripheral blood, and TCR beta sequencing was performed on genomic DNA from unsorted PBMCs. As encoded in the germline V gene, CDR1 is SGDLS while CDR2 is YYNGEE. Counted from cysteine to phenylalanine, this CDR3 has 16 amino acids. Only the CDR3 region is kept as DNA, spanning 48 bases read in frame from base 1. V is pruned by 0 bases and J by 3 bases, leaving 5 bases of the junction without a gene match. The origin of this receptor is a man aged 35-49 years with rheumatoid arthritis. Sequences were obtained from PBMCs. The rearranged chain carries TRBV9 and TRBJ2-2; 7 junctional bases match TRBD2. This receptor has the CDR3 CASSVVPSGYTGELFF. The DNA reads TGTGCCAGCAGCGTAGTGCCTAGCGGATACACCGGGGAGCTGTTTTTT.